These T cell receptor beta chains were read from a single sample in a study of T cell responses to AZD1222 COVID-19 vaccine. Profiling relied on immunoSEQ multiplex PCR, and the TCRdb table lists in-frame clones only, not all of them. The sample carries fewer than 100,000 clones, 88% recorded once. The specimen comprised peripheral blood, sampled on day 0 of AZD1222 vaccination. All receptors come from an adult in good health. Each CDR3 is given with its conserved first and last residue. D genes are given only for firm matches. Expanded clones are given a class, and other clones once, few, many or no size at all.

V gene	J gene	D gene	clone size	CDR3 protein	CDR3 DNA
TRBV7-3	TRBJ1-3	NA	NA	CASSTNPPGTYSGNTIYF	TGTGCCAGCAGCACAAACCCACCGGGGACATACTCTGGAAACACCATATATTTT
TRBV7-8	TRBJ2-5	NA	NA	CASSFSDLETQYF	TGTGCCAGCAGCTTTTCCGACTTAGAGACCCAGTACTTC
TRBV7-2	TRBJ2-1	NA	NA	CASSLDSPNEQFF	TGTGCCAGCAGCTTAGACAGCCCCAATGAGCAGTTCTTC
TRBV7-7	TRBJ1-1	NA	NA	CASSLAMNTEAFF	TGTGCCAGCAGCTTAGCGATGAACACTGAAGCTTTCTTT
TRBV6-4	TRBJ2-3	TRBD2	NA	CASSDFRRGGRGTDTQYF	TGTGCCAGCAGTGACTTCAGGCGGGGGGGTCGGGGCACAGATACGCAGTATTTT
TRBV20-1	TRBJ1-5	NA	once	CSASAGGGQPQHF	TGCAGTGCTAGTGCGGGGGGCGGACAGCCCCAGCATTTT
TRBV11-2	TRBJ2-3	NA	NA	CASRWRLSTDTQYF	TGTGCCAGCAGGTGGCGATTGAGCACAGATACGCAGTATTTT
TRBV19	TRBJ2-6	NA	NA	CASQSAGSGANVLTF	TGTGCCAGTCAAAGTGCCGGCTCTGGGGCCAACGTCCTGACTTTC
TRBV5-1	TRBJ1-2	NA	NA	CASSLDRVYYGYTF	TGCGCCAGCAGCTTGGACAGGGTTTACTATGGCTACACCTTC
TRBV2	TRBJ2-1	NA	NA	CASREVNEQFF	TGTGCCAGCAGAGAGGTGAACGAGCAGTTCTTC
TRBV27	TRBJ2-1	TRBD1	NA	CASSPTGGYEQFF	TGTGCCAGCAGTCCTACAGGGGGCTATGAGCAGTTCTTC
TRBV21-1	TRBJ1-1	NA	NA	CASNPKGDTEAFF	TGTGCCAGCAACCCCAAGGGGGACACTGAAGCTTTCTTT
TRBV6-2/TRBV6-3	TRBJ1-5	NA	NA	CASSYSPGVGNQPQHF	TGTGCCAGCAGTTACTCTCCAGGGGTGGGCAATCAGCCCCAGCATTTT
TRBV5-1	TRBJ1-2	NA	NA	CASSLGGRGGYGYTF	TGCGCCAGCAGCTTAGGCGGCAGGGGAGGTTATGGCTACACCTTC
TRBV28	TRBJ2-2	NA	NA	CASSFSGRGIEGELFF	TGTGCCAGCAGTTTTTCCGGACGGGGAATCGAGGGGGAGCTGTTTTTT
TRBV2	TRBJ1-1	NA	NA	CASSERAGNTEAFF	TGTGCCAGCAGTGAAAGGGCGGGGAACACTGAAGCTTTCTTT
TRBV7-9	TRBJ2-3	NA	NA	CASSLAGWADTQYF	TGTGCCAGCAGCTTAGCCGGGTGGGCAGATACGCAGTATTTT
TRBV12-3/TRBV12-4	TRBJ2-1	TRBD2	NA	CATTPGLGREQFF	TGTGCCACTACCCCGGGACTAGGGCGAGAGCAGTTCTTC
TRBV7-2	TRBJ1-4	TRBD1	NA	CASALRQGAEKLFF	TGTGCCAGCGCCCTACGGCAGGGGGCTGAAAAACTGTTTTTT
TRBV18	TRBJ1-2	NA	NA	CASSPRGYGYTF	TGTGCCAGCTCACCACGAGGTTATGGCTACACCTTC
TRBV7-8	TRBJ1-5	NA	NA	CASSLAGGGHQPQHF	TGTGCCAGCAGCTTAGCAGGGGGTGGGCATCAGCCCCAGCATTTT
TRBV28	TRBJ2-7	NA	NA	CASRPAGPSSYEQYF	TGTGCCAGCAGGCCAGCGGGCCCATCTTCCTACGAGCAGTACTTC
TRBV5-8	TRBJ2-1	NA	NA	CASSRGPRDEQFF	TGTGCCAGCAGCCGCGGCCCCCGGGATGAGCAGTTCTTC
TRBV28	TRBJ1-5	TRBD1	NA	CASSSYRGGSNQPQHF	TGTGCCAGCAGCTCGTACAGGGGAGGAAGCAATCAGCCCCAGCATTTT
TRBV24-1	TRBJ2-1	TRBD2	once	CATSDSGTSGSYEQFF	TGTGCCACCAGTGATAGCGGGACTAGCGGGAGCTATGAGCAGTTCTTC
TRBV7-2	TRBJ2-5	TRBD1	NA	CASSSVGTGKETQYF	TGTGCCAGCAGCTCTGTGGGGACAGGGAAGGAGACCCAGTACTTC
TRBV6-5	TRBJ1-1	NA	NA	CASASRTAGPEAFF	TGTGCCAGCGCCTCGAGGACCGCGGGACCTGAAGCTTTCTTT
TRBV4-2	TRBJ2-7	TRBD2	NA	CASSQMGLAAYEQYF	TGTGCCAGCAGCCAAATGGGACTAGCGGCCTACGAGCAGTACTTC
TRBV15	TRBJ2-1	NA	NA	CATSRGYNEQFF	TGTGCCACCAGCAGAGGTTATAATGAGCAGTTCTTC
TRBV7-2	TRBJ2-2	NA	NA	CASSSDYTGELFF	TGTGCCAGCAGCTCGGACTATACCGGGGAGCTGTTTTTT
TRBV15	TRBJ2-2	NA	NA	CATAESGTGELFF	TGTGCCACCGCCGAATCCGGCACCGGGGAGCTGTTTTTT
TRBV11-2	TRBJ2-5	TRBD1	NA	CASSYNRGRLKTQYF	TGTGCCAGCAGCTACAACAGGGGCCGCCTGAAGACCCAGTACTTC
TRBV10-3	TRBJ1-2	TRBD1	NA	CAISDEQGNSRYTF	TGTGCCATCAGTGACGAACAGGGGAATTCGCGCTACACCTTC
TRBV6-5	TRBJ2-7	NA	NA	CASSYSFYASSYEQYF	TGTGCCAGCAGTTACTCCTTCTATGCGAGCTCCTACGAGCAGTACTTC
TRBV11-3	TRBJ2-3	TRBD1	NA	CASSSRDSRTSTDTQYF	TGTGCCAGCAGCTCCAGGGACAGCAGAACTAGCACAGATACGCAGTATTTT
TRBV19	TRBJ2-7	NA	NA	CASSQGSRYEQYF	TGTGCCAGTAGTCAGGGGAGTCGGTACGAGCAGTACTTC
TRBV16	TRBJ1-3	TRBD1	NA	CASSQTGTASGNTIYF	TGTGCCAGCAGCCAAACGGGGACAGCCTCTGGAAACACCATATATTTT
TRBV4-1	TRBJ2-5	NA	NA	CASSQVSGGETQYF	TGCGCCAGCAGCCAAGTATCAGGAGGCGAGACCCAGTACTTC
TRBV18	TRBJ1-5	NA	NA	CASSPQQDNQPQHF	TGTGCCAGCTCACCCCAACAGGACAATCAGCCCCAGCATTTT
TRBV5-1	TRBJ2-6	NA	NA	CASSLAWSGANVLTF	TGCGCCAGCAGCTTGGCGTGGTCTGGGGCCAACGTCCTGACTTTC
TRBV15	TRBJ1-5	NA	NA	CATSSVGFDQPQHF	TGTGCCACCAGCAGTGTAGGGTTCGATCAGCCCCAGCATTTT